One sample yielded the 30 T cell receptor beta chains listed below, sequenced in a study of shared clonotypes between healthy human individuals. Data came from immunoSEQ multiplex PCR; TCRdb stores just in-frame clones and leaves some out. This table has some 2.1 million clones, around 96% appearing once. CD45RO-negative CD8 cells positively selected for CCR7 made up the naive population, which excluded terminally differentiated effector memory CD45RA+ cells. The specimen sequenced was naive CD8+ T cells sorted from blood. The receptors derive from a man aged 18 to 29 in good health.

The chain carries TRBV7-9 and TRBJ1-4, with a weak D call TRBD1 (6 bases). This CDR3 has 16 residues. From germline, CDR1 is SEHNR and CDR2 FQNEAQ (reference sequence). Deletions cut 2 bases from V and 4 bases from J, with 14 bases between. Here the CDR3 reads CASSLWLRQDNEKLFF. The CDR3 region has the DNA TGTGCCAGCAGCTTATGGCTTCGACAGGATAATGAAAAACTGTTTTTT.

CDR3 in DNA: TGTGCCAGCAGCTTATTTTCTGGGCTGGAAGAGACCCAGTACTTC. This sequence encodes CASSLFSGLEETQYF. The genes are TRBV7-9 and TRBJ2-5; no definite D call. Germline assignment: CDR1 SEHNR and CDR2 FQNEAQ (reference sequence). Trimming pared 2 bases from V and 3 bases from J, leaving 13 bases between. This CDR3 has 15 amino acids. Full variable domain (outside the CDR3, taken from reference TRBV7-9 and TRBJ2-5): DTGVSQNPRHKITKRGQNVTFRCDPISEHNRLYWYRQTLGQGPEFLTYFQNEAQLEKSRLLSDRFSAERPKGSFSTLEIQRTEQGDSAMYLCASSLFSGLEETQYFGPGTRLLVL.

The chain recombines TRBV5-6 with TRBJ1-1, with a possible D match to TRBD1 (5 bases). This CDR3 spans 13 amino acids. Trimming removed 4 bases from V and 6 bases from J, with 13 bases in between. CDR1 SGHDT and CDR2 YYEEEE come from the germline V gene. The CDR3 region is CASSPPGYAEAFF. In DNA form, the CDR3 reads TGTGCCAGCAGCCCCCCAGGGTACGCTGAAGCTTTCTTT.

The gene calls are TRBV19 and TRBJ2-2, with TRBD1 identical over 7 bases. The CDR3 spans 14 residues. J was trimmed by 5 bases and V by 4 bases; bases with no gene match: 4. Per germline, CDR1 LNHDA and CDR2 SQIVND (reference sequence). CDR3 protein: CASSTDRETGELFF. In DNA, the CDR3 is TGTGCCAGTAGTACTGACAGGGAAACCGGGGAGCTGTTTTTT.

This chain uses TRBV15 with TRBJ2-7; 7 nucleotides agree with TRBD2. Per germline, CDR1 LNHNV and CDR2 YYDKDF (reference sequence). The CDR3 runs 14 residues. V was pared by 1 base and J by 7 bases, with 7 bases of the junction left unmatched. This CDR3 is CATSRAGGSGEQYF. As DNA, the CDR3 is TGTGCCACCAGCAGAGCGGGAGGATCGGGGGAGCAGTACTTC.

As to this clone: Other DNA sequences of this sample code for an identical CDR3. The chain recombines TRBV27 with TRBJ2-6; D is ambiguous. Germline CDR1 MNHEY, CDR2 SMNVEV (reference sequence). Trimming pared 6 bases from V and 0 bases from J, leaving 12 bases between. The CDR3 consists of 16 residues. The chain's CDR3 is CASSPIGVSGANVLTF. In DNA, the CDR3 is TGTGCCAGCAGCCCAATTGGAGTCTCTGGGGCCAACGTCCTGACTTTC.

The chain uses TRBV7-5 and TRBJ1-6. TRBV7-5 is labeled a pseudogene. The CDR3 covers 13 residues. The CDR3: CARSLEGSSPLHF. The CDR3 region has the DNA TGTGCCAGAAGCTTGGAGGGATCTTCACCCCTCCACTTT.

The CDR3 sequence: CSAIRGVYEQYF. The CDR3 DNA reads TGCAGCGCCATCCGGGGGGTGTACGAGCAGTACTTC. The chain is built from TRBV29-1 and TRBJ2-7; 7 bases line up with TRBD2. The ends lost 7 bases at V and 4 bases at J; junction bases unmatched: 7. The CDR3 covers 12 residues. Germline values: CDR1 SQVTM, CDR2 ANQGSEA.

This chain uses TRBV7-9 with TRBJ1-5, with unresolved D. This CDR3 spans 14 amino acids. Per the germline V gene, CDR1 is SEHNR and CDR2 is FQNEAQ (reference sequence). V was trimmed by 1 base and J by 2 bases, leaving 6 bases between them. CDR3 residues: CASSLGPGNQPQHF. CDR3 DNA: TGTGCCAGCAGCTTAGGCCCCGGCAATCAGCCCCAGCATTTT.

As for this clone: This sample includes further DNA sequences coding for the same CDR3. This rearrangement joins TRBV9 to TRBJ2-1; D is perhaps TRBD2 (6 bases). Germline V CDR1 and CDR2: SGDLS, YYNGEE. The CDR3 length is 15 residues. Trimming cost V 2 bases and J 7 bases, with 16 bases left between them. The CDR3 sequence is CASSVGQGGGNEQFF. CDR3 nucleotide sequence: TGTGCCAGCAGCGTCGGTCAGGGTGGAGGGAATGAGCAGTTCTTC. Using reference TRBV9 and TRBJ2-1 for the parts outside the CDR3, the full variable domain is DSGVTQTPKHLITATGQRVTLRCSPRSGDLSVYWYQQSLDQGLQFLIQYYNGEERAKGNILERFSAQQFPDLHSELNLSSLELGDSALYFCASSVGQGGGNEQFFGPGTRLTVL.

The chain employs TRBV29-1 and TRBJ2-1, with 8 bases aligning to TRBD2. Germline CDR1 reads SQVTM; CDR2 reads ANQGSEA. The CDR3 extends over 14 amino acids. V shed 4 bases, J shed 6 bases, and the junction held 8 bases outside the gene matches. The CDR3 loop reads CSVVAGRASNEQFF. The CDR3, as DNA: TGCAGCGTTGTAGCCGGGAGGGCCTCCAATGAGCAGTTCTTC.

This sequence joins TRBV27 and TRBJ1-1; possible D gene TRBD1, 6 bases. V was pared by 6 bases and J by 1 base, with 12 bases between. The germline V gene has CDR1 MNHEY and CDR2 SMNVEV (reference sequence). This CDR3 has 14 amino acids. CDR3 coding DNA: TGTGCCAGCAGAGGTTTGGGGGCGAACACTGAAGCTTTCTTT. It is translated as CASRGLGANTEAFF.

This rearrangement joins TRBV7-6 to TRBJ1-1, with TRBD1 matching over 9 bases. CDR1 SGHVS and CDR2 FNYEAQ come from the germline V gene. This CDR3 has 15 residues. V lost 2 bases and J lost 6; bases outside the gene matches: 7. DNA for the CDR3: TGTGCCAGCAGCTTATCCGGGACAGGGTTCTCTGAAGCTTTCTTT. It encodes CASSLSGTGFSEAFF.

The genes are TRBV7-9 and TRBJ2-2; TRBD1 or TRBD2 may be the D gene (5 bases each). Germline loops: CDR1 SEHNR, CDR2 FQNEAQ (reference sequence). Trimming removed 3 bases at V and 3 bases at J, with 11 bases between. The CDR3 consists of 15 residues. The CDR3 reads CASSFPLGDTGELFF. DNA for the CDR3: TGTGCCAGCAGCTTCCCCTTGGGGGACACCGGGGAGCTGTTTTTT.

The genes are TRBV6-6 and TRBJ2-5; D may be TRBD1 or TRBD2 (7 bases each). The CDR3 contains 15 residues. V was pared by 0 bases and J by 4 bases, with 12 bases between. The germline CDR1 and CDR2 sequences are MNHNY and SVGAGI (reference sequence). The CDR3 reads CASSYSTGRGETQYF. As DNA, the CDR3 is TGTGCCAGCAGTTACTCGACAGGGAGGGGAGAGACCCAGTACTTC.

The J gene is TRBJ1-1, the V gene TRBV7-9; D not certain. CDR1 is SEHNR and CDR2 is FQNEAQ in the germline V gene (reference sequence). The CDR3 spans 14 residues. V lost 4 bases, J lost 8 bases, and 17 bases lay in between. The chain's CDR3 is CASSSSVGLIEAFF. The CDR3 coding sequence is TGTGCCAGCAGCTCCTCAGTGGGCCTAATAGAAGCTTTCTTT.

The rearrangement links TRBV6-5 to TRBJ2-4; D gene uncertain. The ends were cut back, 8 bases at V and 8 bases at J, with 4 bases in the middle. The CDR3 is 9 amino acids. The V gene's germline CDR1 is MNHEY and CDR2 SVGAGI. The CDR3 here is CASGDIQYF. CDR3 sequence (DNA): TGTGCCAGCGGGGACATTCAGTACTTC.

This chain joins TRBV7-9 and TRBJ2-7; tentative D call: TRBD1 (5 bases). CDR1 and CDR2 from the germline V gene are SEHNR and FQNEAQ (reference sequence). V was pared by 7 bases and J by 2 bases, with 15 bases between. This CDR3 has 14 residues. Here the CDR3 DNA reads TGTGCCAGCACTAAACAGGAGACCCCCTACGAGCAGTACTTC. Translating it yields CASTKQETPYEQYF.

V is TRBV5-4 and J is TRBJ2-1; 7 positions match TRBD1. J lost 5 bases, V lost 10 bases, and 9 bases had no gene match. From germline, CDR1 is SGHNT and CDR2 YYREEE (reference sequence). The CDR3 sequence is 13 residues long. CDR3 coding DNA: TGTGCCGTGGGACAGCCCTTACACAATGAGCAGTTCTTC. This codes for CAVGQPLHNEQFF.

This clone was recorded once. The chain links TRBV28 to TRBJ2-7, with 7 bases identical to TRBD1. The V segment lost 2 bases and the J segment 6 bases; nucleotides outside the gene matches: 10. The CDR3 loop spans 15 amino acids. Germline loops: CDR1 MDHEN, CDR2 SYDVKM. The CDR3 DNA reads TGTGCCAGCAGTTTAACAAGGGGGCCCCTCGGCGAGCAGTACTTC. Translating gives CASSLTRGPLGEQYF. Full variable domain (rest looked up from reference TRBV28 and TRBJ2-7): DVKVTQSSRYLVKRTGEKVFLECVQDMDHENMFWYRQDPGLGLRLIYFSYDVKMKEKGDIPEGYSVSREKKERFSLILESASTNQTSMYLCASSLTRGPLGEQYFGPGTRLTVT.

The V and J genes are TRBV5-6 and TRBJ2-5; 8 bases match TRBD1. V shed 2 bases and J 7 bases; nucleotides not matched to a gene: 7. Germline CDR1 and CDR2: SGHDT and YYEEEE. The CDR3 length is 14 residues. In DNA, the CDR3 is TGTGCCAGCAGCTTTAATCAGGGGGCTCCGACCCAGTACTTC. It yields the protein CASSFNQGAPTQYF.

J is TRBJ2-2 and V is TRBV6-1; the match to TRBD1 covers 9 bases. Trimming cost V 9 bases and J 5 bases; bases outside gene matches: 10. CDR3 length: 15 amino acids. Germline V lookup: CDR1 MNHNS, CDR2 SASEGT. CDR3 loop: CASEDRGGGTGELFF. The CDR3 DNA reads TGTGCCAGTGAGGACAGGGGTGGGGGAACCGGGGAGCTGTTTTTT.

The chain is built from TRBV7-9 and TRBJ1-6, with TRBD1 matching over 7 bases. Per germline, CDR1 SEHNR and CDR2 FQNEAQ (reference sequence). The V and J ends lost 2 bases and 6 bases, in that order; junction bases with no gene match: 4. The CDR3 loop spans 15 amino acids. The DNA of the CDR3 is TGTGCCAGCAGCTTAAGTACAGGGGTTAATTCACCCCTCCACTTT. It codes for CASSLSTGVNSPLHF. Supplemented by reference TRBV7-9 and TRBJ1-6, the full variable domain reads DTGVSQNPRHKITKRGQNVTFRCDPISEHNRLYWYRQTLGQGPEFLTYFQNEAQLEKSRLLSDRFSAERPKGSFSTLEIQRTEQGDSAMYLCASSLSTGVNSPLHFGNGTRLTVT.

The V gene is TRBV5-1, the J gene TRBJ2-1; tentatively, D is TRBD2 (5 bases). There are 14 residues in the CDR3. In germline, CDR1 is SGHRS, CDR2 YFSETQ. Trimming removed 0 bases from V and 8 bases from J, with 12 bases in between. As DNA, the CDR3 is TGCGCCAGCAGCTTGGCGGGGTCCGGGGATGAGCAGTTCTTC. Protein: CASSLAGSGDEQFF.

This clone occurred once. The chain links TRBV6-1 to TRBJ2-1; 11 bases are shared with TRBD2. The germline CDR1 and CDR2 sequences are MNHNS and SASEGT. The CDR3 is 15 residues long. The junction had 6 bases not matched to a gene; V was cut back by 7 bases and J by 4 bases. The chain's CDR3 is CASKVTSGGYNEQFF. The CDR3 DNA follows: TGTGCCAGCAAAGTCACTAGCGGGGGTTACAATGAGCAGTTCTTC.

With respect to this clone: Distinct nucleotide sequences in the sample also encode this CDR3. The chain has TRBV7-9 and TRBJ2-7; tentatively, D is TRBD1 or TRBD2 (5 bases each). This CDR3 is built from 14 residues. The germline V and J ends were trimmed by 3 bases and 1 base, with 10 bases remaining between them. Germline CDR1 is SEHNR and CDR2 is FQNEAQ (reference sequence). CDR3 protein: CASSFGTDSYEQYF. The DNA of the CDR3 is TGTGCCAGCAGCTTCGGGACGGATTCCTACGAGCAGTACTTC.

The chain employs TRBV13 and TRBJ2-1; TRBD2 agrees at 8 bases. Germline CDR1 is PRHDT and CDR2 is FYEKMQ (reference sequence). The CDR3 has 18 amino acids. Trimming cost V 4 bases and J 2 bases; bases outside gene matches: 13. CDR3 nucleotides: TGTGCCAGCAGCTCCGGGGGATCGGGAGGGCTGCCCTACAATGAGCAGTTCTTC. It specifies CASSSGGSGGLPYNEQFF. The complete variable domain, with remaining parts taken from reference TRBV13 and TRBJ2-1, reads AAGVIQSPRHLIKEKRETATLKCYPIPRHDTVYWYQQGPGQDPQFLISFYEKMQSDKGSIPDRFSAQQFSDYHSELNMSSLELGDSALYFCASSSGGSGGLPYNEQFFGPGTRLTVL.

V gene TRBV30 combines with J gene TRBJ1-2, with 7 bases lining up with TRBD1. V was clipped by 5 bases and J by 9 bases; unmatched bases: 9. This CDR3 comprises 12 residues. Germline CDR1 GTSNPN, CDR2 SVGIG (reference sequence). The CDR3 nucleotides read TGTGCCTGGGATACAGGGGAAGGTCGCTACACCTTC. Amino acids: CAWDTGEGRYTF.

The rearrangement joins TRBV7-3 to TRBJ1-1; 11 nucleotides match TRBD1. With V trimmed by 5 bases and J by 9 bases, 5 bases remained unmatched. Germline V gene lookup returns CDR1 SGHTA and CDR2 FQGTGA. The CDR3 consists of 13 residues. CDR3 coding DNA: TGTGCCAGCAGCCCGGGGACAGGGGGACAAGCTTTCTTT. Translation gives CASSPGTGGQAFF.

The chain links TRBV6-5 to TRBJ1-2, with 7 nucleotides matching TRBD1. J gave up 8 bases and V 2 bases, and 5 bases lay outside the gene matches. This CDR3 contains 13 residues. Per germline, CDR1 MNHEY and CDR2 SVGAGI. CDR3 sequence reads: CASSYAIQGGYTF. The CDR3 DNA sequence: TGTGCCAGCAGTTACGCGATACAGGGGGGCTACACCTTC.